The source of this T cell receptor beta chain is a study of blood T cells in healthy people across ages (dated by TCRdb to between 2014 and 2017). A note on the overall study: In model experiments, template switching captured roughly one uniquely barcoded TCR beta cDNA molecule for every two T cells. Age-related changes in TCR beta repertoire diversity were measured in the study by deep sequencing normalized with unique cDNA molecular identifiers. The donors were divided into four age groups: young (average around 16 years), middle-aged (approximately 41), aged (62) and long-lived (nearly 85). To avoid experimental bias, donors of different ages were randomly spread across the sequencing lanes. For two donors (one aged 18 to 29 and one aged 80 or older), the study analyzed two additional independent replicas of 1 million unique cDNA reads from the same blood draw. Study-wide conclusions, independent of this receptor: Estimates of total diversity based on one million sequenced T cells were regarded as lower bounds and as underestimates. The percentage of naive T cells measured by flow cytometry correlated strongly with observed TCR beta diversity. Observed TCR beta diversity per million T cells fell roughly linearly with age, and a significant reduction was already apparent by age roughly 40. The long-lived group showed more naive CD4+ T cells, fewer expanded clones and increased TCR diversity than the aged group, suggesting age selection. The CMV infection status of donors was not known, potentially confounding age-related changes in expanded clonotypes. Because profiling used bulk unsorted PBMCs, naive and antigen-experienced compartments could not be compared conclusively.

The donors were a few dozen Caucasian individuals from Russia, aged about 6 to 95 years, who were systemically healthy. Each donor gave ten milliliters of peripheral blood, collected into EDTA-treated Vacutainer tubes. Ficoll-Paque density-gradient centrifugation was used to isolate PBMCs, with at least 7 million per sample. Trizol reagent was used to extract total RNA from the PBMCs, yielding at least 6 micrograms per sample. The percentages of naive CD45RAhigh/CD27high T cells were determined by flow cytometry on a PBMC aliquot from every donor. Receptor libraries were prepared by 5' RACE. Sequencing instrument: Illumina HiSeq 2500. A second about 7 to 11 cycle PCR used a sample-barcoded 5' primer and a J-beta primer mix. A template-switch 5' adaptor carrying 12 random nucleotides introduced a unique molecular identifier onto each TCR beta cDNA molecule. Each sample yielded at least 2.5 million CDR3-containing paired-end reads. The Mint cDNA synthesis kit, primed by a TRBC-specific oligonucleotide, was used to synthesize first-strand cDNA from all RNA. Following uracil-DNA glycosylase treatment, all cDNA underwent a first 18-cycle PCR with the universal primers M1SS and BC2_uni_R. In the authors' own workflow: Normalization of each sample was performed by random selection of 1 million high-quality reads, each carrying a distinct molecular identifier. Reads with shared molecular identifiers were discarded instead of being binned into consensus sequences. CDR3 identification, clonotype clustering and error correction used MiTCR with a Q25 quality threshold and the strictest error-elimination algorithm. A nonparametric unseen species model with Euler transformation was used to estimate a lower bound on total TCR beta diversity. TCRdb reran the public reads through fastp at Q25 and MiXCR, keeping productive beta chains. Duplicate CDR3 protein sequences are folded into a single record with the most common DNA and genes. V and J calls and clone size were set by TCRdb, not the authors. The sample table shows 550,000 to 800,000 distinct CDR3 sequences, and 32% are seen once. Approximately 15% of the sample comes from the top ten.

Reading the germline V gene (reference sequence) gives CDR1 MNHEY and CDR2 SMNVEV. Including the terminal cysteine and phenylalanine, the CDR3 comprises 15 residues. The retained sequence is limited to the CDR3, 45 bases, with the frame set at the first base. Relative to germline, V is missing 7 bases and J is missing 0 bases, with 7 bases of the junction outside any gene match. For this clonotype: Its antigen remains unidentified. No much larger clone is present one base from it, and per-base qualities are unavailable.

The TCR originated in a woman of 80 years or more in good health. Donor details come from another sample of the same person, matched by shared clones. The sequence links TRBV27 to TRBJ1-1; a stretch of 8 junction bases matches TRBD1. Sample: blood. The CDR3 sequence is CASMPGGALNTEAFF. The nucleotide sequence reads as follows: TGTGCCAGCATGCCAGGGGGCGCTTTGAACACTGAAGCTTTCTTT.